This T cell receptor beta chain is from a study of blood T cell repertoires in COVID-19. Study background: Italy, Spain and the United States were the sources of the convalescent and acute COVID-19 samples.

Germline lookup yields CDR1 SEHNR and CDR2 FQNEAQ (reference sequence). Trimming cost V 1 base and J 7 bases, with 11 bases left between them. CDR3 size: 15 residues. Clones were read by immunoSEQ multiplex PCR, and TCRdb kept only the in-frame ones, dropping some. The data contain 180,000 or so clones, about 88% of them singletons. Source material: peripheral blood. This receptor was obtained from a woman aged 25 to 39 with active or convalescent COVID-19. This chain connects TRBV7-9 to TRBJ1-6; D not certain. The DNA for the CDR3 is TGTGCCAGCAGCTTAGTCGCTACCATGAATTCACCCCTCCACTTT. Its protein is CASSLVATMNSPLHF. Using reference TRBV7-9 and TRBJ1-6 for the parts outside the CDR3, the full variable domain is DTGVSQNPRHKITKRGQNVTFRCDPISEHNRLYWYRQTLGQGPEFLTYFQNEAQLEKSRLLSDRFSAERPKGSFSTLEIQRTEQGDSAMYLCASSLVATMNSPLHFGNGTRLTVT.